The 6 T cell receptor beta chains below all came from one sample that was sequenced in a study of cytomegalovirus exposure and HLA in healthy donors. PCR involved 60 Vbeta and 13 Jbeta primers. Method: immunoSEQ multiplex PCR; TCRdb's copy keeps in-frame clones and lacks some. The table records 65,000 to 90,000 clones, more than 75% of them present only once. Sequencing used PBMCs. Every receptor here comes from a young man in good health and CMV-seronegative.

The genes are TRBV5-4 and TRBJ1-2; 7 bases line up with TRBD1. The germline CDR1 and CDR2 sequences are SGHNT and YYREEE (reference sequence). The CDR3 loop spans 15 amino acids. V lost 4 bases and J lost 1; bases outside the gene matches: 7. The CDR3 region has the DNA TGTGCCAGCAGCCTCCGGACAGGCCTTAACTATGGCTACACCTTC. Amino acids: CASSLRTGLNYGYTF.

In regard to this clone: The same CDR3 can be traced to other DNA sequences in this sample. The rearrangement joins TRBV5-4 to TRBJ2-7; 7 nucleotides agree with TRBD1. With 2 bases clipped from V and 5 bases from J, the junction kept 7 bases outside the gene matches. CDR3 size: 14 residues. The germline gives CDR1 SGHNT, CDR2 YYREEE (reference sequence). This CDR3 reads CASSFGRGLHEQYF. Written as DNA, the CDR3 is TGTGCCAGCAGCTTTGGAAGGGGGCTTCACGAGCAGTACTTC.

This chain links TRBV4-1 with TRBJ2-3, with 9 positions matching TRBD2. V was pared by 0 bases and J by 3 bases, with 4 bases of the junction left unmatched. The CDR3 contains 16 residues. Germline V CDR1 and CDR2: MGHRA, YSYEKL. Here the CDR3 DNA reads TGCGCCAGCAGCCAAGAGATTACTAGCGGGACAGATACGCAGTATTTT. Translating it yields CASSQEITSGTDTQYF.

The chain is built from TRBV2 and TRBJ2-3; 10 bases are a match to TRBD2. CDR3 length equals 14 residues. With V trimmed by 7 bases and J by 1 base, 2 bases remained unmatched. Germline loops: CDR1 SNHLY, CDR2 FYNNEI. CDR3 bases: TGTGCCAGCAAGCGGGGGGGCCGCACAGATACGCAGTATTTT. Residues: CASKRGGRTDTQYF.

The rearrangement uses TRBV12-5 and TRBJ1-1; a weak D match, TRBD1 (6 bases). This CDR3 is built from 15 residues. Germline V gene lookup returns CDR1 LGHNT and CDR2 FRNRAP. V was cut by 7 bases and J by 4 bases, with 19 bases left in between. The CDR3 region has the DNA TGTGCTAGTGAGAAGGGGGTTCATCGAAGCACTGAAGCTTTCTTT. It translates to CASEKGVHRSTEAFF.

The chain has TRBV6-5 and TRBJ2-7; unclear D gene. V shed 7 bases and J shed 0 bases, with 16 bases lying between them. This CDR3 is 15 amino acids long. Germline V gene data show CDR1 as MNHEY and CDR2 as SVGAGI. The CDR3 sequence is CASTPHQTVSYEQYF. CDR3 nucleotides: TGTGCCAGCACCCCACACCAAACCGTCTCCTACGAGCAGTACTTC.